This T cell receptor (beta chain) was obtained from a study of blood T cell repertoires in COVID-19. Study summary: Donors in the United States, Italy and Spain gave samples during acute or convalescent COVID-19. The cDNA or gDNA used as material had been derived from T cells, B-cell-depleted T cells, or PBMCs.

Recruited during active infection, patients (from Seattle) were subsequently followed longitudinally. After removal of 0 bases from V and 4 bases from J, the junction contained 5 bases not matched to a gene. The length of the CDR3 is 15 residues. CDR1 is SGHRS, CDR2 YFSETQ, per germline. This clone came up a few times. As processed by the authors: Quantification of nucleated cells was approximated via reference gene primer amplification. The method was immunoSEQ multiplex PCR; TCRdb's version includes in-frame clones alone and lacks a portion of them. Clone size and V and J calls were adopted from that table, with D and trimming inferred from the DNA. This sample has a few hundred thousand clones, with around 85% found just once.

The sequence was obtained from a human donor with COVID-19, enrolled during active disease. The donor label of this sample is uncertain. What was sequenced was peripheral blood. The chain joins TRBV5-1 to TRBJ1-2, with 8 bases matching TRBD1. CDR3 protein: CASSLDGTGLYGYTF. CDR3 in DNA: TGCGCCAGCAGCTTGGACGGGACAGGCCTCTATGGCTACACCTTC.